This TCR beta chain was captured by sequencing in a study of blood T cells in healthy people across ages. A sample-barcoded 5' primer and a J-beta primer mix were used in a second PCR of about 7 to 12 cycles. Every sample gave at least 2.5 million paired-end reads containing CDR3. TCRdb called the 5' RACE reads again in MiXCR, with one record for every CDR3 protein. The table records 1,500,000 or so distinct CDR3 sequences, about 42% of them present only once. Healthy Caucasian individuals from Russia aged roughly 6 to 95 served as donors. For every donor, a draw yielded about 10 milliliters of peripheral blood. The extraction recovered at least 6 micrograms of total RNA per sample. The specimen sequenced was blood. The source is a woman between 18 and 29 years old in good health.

In DNA form, the CDR3 reads TGTGCCAGCAGCGTATCCAGGGTTGGGTTCAATGAGCAGTTCTTC. Residues: CASSVSRVGFNEQFF. The chain has TRBV14 and TRBJ2-1; weak D call: TRBD1 (5 bases). V lost 5 bases and J lost 6, with 17 bases in between. The CDR3 contains 15 residues. CDR1 is SGHDN and CDR2 is FVKESK in the germline V gene. The whole variable domain, remainder taken from reference TRBV14 and TRBJ2-1, is EAGVTQFPSHSVIEKGQTVTLRCDPISGHDNLYWYRRVMGKEIKFLLHFVKESKQDESGMPNNRFLAERTGGTYSTLKVQPAELEDSGVYFCASSVSRVGFNEQFFGPGTRLTVL.